This T cell receptor (beta chain) was sequenced in a study of T cells in Graves' hyperthyroidism and ophthalmopathy. The study's findings and limits: Blood also contained most expanded thyroid clonotypes above 0.001.

Lactation, pregnancy, other autoimmune disease or uncontrolled infection led to exclusion of patients. Diagnosis relied on clinical symptoms, serum thyroxine and TRAb, thyroid ultrasound and orbital computed tomography. TCR beta CDR3 region amplification was performed from RNA transcripts. The HTBI primer set served for first-round RT-PCR of the TCR CDR3. One entry per CDR3 protein results from TCRdb running MiXCR on the multiplex PCR reads. The table shows fewer than 350,000 distinct CDR3 sequences, with roughly 20% occurring only once. This clonotype came up many times. Its antigen is currently unknown. Germline V gene lookup returns CDR1 SGHTA and CDR2 FQGNSA. CDR3 length: 17 amino acids. V lost 1 base to trimming and J lost 0 bases; unmatched junction nucleotides: 9.

The receptor comes from a man aged 45-60 years with Graves' ophthalmopathy. The chain is built from TRBV7-2 and TRBJ2-7; 7 nucleotides line up with TRBD1. Sequencing was done on a sample of blood. For the CDR3, the DNA is TGTGCCAGCAGCTTAGGCCCCAGGGGGACGCCCTCCTACGAGCAGTACTTC. It encodes CASSLGPRGTPSYEQYF.